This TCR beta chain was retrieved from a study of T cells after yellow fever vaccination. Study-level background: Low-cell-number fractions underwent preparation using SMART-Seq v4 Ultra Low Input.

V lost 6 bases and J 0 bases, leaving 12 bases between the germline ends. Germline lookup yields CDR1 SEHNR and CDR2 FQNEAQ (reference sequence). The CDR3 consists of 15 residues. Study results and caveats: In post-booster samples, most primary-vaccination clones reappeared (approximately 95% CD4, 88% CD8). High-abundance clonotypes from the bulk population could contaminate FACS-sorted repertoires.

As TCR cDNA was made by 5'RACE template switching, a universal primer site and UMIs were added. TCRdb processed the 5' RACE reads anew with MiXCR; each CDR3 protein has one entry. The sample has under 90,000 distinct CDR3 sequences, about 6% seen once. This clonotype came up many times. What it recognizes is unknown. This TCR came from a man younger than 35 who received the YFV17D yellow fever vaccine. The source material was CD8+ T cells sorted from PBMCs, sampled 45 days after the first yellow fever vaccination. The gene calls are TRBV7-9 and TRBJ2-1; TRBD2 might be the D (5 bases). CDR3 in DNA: TGTGCCAGCAGTTCGAGCGGTGGCTCCTACAATGAGCAGTTCTTC. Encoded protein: CASSSSGGSYNEQFF.